This T cell receptor beta chain derives from a study of cytomegalovirus exposure and HLA in healthy donors. Regarding the study as a whole: In a later analysis, at a false discovery rate of 0.05, approximately 16,000 TCR beta sequences were associated with HLA alleles. The listing of 150 to 200 TCR beta chains classed them as cytomegalovirus-associated.

The PCR had 60 Vbeta and 13 Jbeta primers. TCRdb's copy holds only in-frame clones and misses some; the assay was immunoSEQ multiplex PCR. The profile shows 150,000 or so clones, roughly four fifths of them singletons. The CDR3 sequence is 14 residues long. CDR1 and CDR2 from the germline V gene are MNHNS and SASEGT. J was trimmed by 7 bases and V by 6 bases; bases with no gene match: 7. As regards this clone: Its specificity is unknown.

J is TRBJ2-7 and V is TRBV6-1; 12 nucleotides match TRBD1. This clonotype was obtained from a man aged 50 or older in good health and CMV-seropositive. The source material was PBMCs. The CDR3 bases are TGTGCCAGCAGACCGGGACAGGGGGCTTGGGAGCAGTACTTC. Protein product: CASRPGQGAWEQYF.